This T cell receptor beta chain derives from a study of beta chain features in type 1 diabetes. cDNA synthesis used the whole RNA isolate, giving expressed TCRB sequences. TCRdb keeps only in-frame clones here, not all; method: immunoSEQ multiplex PCR. The data show 130,000 to 150,000 clones, with under 60% seen just once and around 0.42% held by the top ten. After removal of 6 bases from V and 8 bases from J, the junction contained 9 bases not matched to a gene. Germline V gene lookup returns CDR1 MNHEY and CDR2 SMNVEV (reference sequence). The CDR3 totals 15 residues. Sorted CD4+ subsets: naive, central memory, regulatory, stem cell-like memory (CD45RO/CCR7/CD25/CD127/CD95/CD27 panel). Study findings and constraints: A moderate, significant TCRB CDR3 shortening appeared in type 1 diabetes across four CD4+ subsets. In these data, an HLA type influence on TCRB rearrangement remained unresolved.

This clone was seen only a few times. What it binds is unknown. The rearrangement uses TRBV27 and TRBJ2-2; 10 positions agree with TRBD1. The specimen was Tregs from blood. The source of this sequence is a man aged 18 to 30 in good health. CDR3 residues: CASRRQGAWWGELFF. CDR3 bases: TGTGCCAGCAGAAGACAGGGGGCTTGGTGGGGGGAGCTGTTTTTT.